Sequencing of this T cell receptor beta chain was carried out in a study of stem cell transplantation in POMP-related autoinflammatory disease. Measured with immunoSEQ multiplex PCR; TCRdb has only the in-frame clones, and not every one. The sample includes roughly 70,000 clones, approximately 90% of them seen just once. Germline trimming cut 6 bases from V and 1 base from J; bases unmatched to any gene: 3. Germline V CDR1 and CDR2: ENHRY, SYGVKD. The CDR3 has 14 residues. The TCR was taken from a human patient with POMP-related autoinflammation and immune dysregulation (PRAID). Part of the T cell pool may stem from the graft donor. J is TRBJ2-7 and V is TRBV10-3; 10 bases are a match to TRBD2. The sample in question was CD4+ T cells from PBMCs, obtained after stem cell transplantation. In DNA, the CDR3 is TGTGCCATCAGCTCTAGCGGGAGTTCCTACGAGCAGTACTTC. It encodes CAISSSGSSYEQYF.